The TCR beta chain described here comes from a study of T cell changes during pregnancy in multiple sclerosis. Profiled with immunoSEQ multiplex PCR; TCRdb holds only in-frame clones, not every one. The sample has about 64,000 clones; roughly 91% are singletons. V gave up 4 bases and J gave up 4 bases, with 16 bases separating them. Germline CDR1 reads LGHNA; CDR2 reads YNFKEQ. There are 15 residues in the CDR3. The source is a female donor in good health, enrolled as a control in a pregnancy study. The starting material was peripheral blood, obtained in the third trimester of pregnancy. The chain employs TRBV4-2 and TRBJ1-2; possible D gene TRBD1, 5 bases. CDR3 DNA: TGTGCCAGCAGCCCCACGCGGGGGGAGTCCTATGGCTACACCTTC. Translation: CASSPTRGESYGYTF.